A single sample gave rise to the 26 T cell receptor beta chains below, sequenced in a study of CD8 T cells in Susac syndrome. RNA in amounts of about 0.5 to 1 ug was reverse transcribed with random hexamers. TCRdb fed the immunoSEQ multiplex PCR reads into MiXCR, producing one record per CDR3 protein. The sample holds some 300,000 distinct CDR3 sequences; approximately 85% are singletons and the top ten take around 0.2%. Sequencing used CD8+ T cells from PBMCs. These TCRs come from a human donor with multiple sclerosis.

The CDR3 bases are TGTGCCAGCAGTTACTCCTCGGGAACACCGCTTTTCGAGCAGTACTTC. It yields the protein CASSYSSGTPLFEQYF. The V and J genes are TRBV6-5 and TRBJ2-7, with D tentatively TRBD2 (5 bases). Trimming pared 0 bases from V and 6 bases from J, leaving 18 bases between. The CDR3 spans 16 residues. CDR1 and CDR2 (germline): MNHEY, SVGAGI.

The CDR3 DNA reads TGCAGTGCCCTTGGCGGAGTCCCCTACAATGAGCAGTTCTTC. It encodes CSALGGVPYNEQFF. The chain links TRBV20-1 to TRBJ2-1; D not certain. The ends were cut back, 6 bases at V and 2 bases at J, with 14 bases in the middle. CDR1 and CDR2 from the germline V gene are DFQATT and SNEGSKA (reference sequence). The CDR3 totals 14 residues.

The chain recombines TRBV6-2 or TRBV6-3 with TRBJ1-1, with 9 bases matching TRBD1. This CDR3 spans 16 amino acids. Trimming at V came to 8 bases and at J to 1 base, leaving 11 bases not matched to a gene. CDR1 is MNHEY and CDR2 is SVGEGT in the germline V gene. CDR3 sequence: CASYWTGDFSNTEAFF. In nucleotides, the CDR3 is TGTGCCAGCTACTGGACAGGGGATTTCTCGAACACTGAAGCTTTCTTT.

V is TRBV19 and J is TRBJ2-1; weak D call: TRBD2 (6 bases). There are 17 residues in the CDR3. V gave up 7 bases and J gave up 0 bases, with 19 bases separating them. Germline values: CDR1 LNHDA, CDR2 SQIVND (reference sequence). In DNA, the CDR3 is TGTGCCAGTACCAAAAGAGGATACGGGAGCTCCTACAATGAGCAGTTCTTC. Amino acid sequence: CASTKRGYGSSYNEQFF.

This chain connects TRBV4-3 to TRBJ2-7, with D tentatively TRBD1 or TRBD2 (6 bases each). This CDR3 spans 15 amino acids. Germline values: CDR1 LGHNA, CDR2 YSLEER. The V end lost 1 base, the J end lost 5 bases, and 15 bases lay between the germline ends. The DNA of the CDR3 is TGCGCCAGCAGCCAAGCCGACGGGGGCGTGGACGAGCAGTACTTC. Encoded protein: CASSQADGGVDEQYF.

CDR3 loop: CASSPGAGRLSYNEQFF. The DNA for the CDR3 is TGTGCCAGCAGCCCCGGAGCGGGACGTCTCTCCTACAATGAGCAGTTCTTC. The rearrangement uses TRBV7-2 and TRBJ2-1; TRBD2 matches 7 bases. This CDR3 is 17 amino acids long. The V segment lost 5 bases and the J segment 0 bases; nucleotides outside the gene matches: 10. Per germline, CDR1 SGHTA and CDR2 FQGNSA.

The V call is TRBV9, the J call TRBJ2-3; 14 nucleotides match TRBD2. Germline lookup yields CDR1 SGDLS and CDR2 YYNGEE. V lost 0 bases, J lost 5 bases, and 5 bases stayed unmatched. CDR3 length equals 17 residues. The CDR3 nucleotides are TGTGCCAGCAGCGTAGTGGGACTAGCGGGAGATGGAGATACGCAGTATTTT. Its translation: CASSVVGLAGDGDTQYF.

The rearrangement links TRBV19 to TRBJ2-1; D remains ambiguous. Trimming pared 3 bases from V and 2 bases from J, leaving 5 bases between. The CDR3 runs 13 residues. Germline V gene lookup returns CDR1 LNHDA and CDR2 SQIVND (reference sequence). The CDR3 region is CASSMTPYNEQFF. The CDR3, as DNA: TGTGCCAGTAGTATGACCCCCTACAATGAGCAGTTCTTC.

J is TRBJ2-1 and V is TRBV27, with D tentatively TRBD2 (5 bases). This CDR3 comprises 13 residues. The germline V and J ends were trimmed by 5 bases and 9 bases, with 14 bases remaining between them. The germline V gene has CDR1 MNHEY and CDR2 SMNVEV (reference sequence). The CDR3 nucleotides are TGTGCCAGCAGTCCTACTAGTTGGGGTGAGCAGTTCTTC. Amino acids: CASSPTSWGEQFF.

V usage is TRBV27 and J usage is TRBJ1-5; no definite D call. Trimming stripped 2 bases from V and 1 base from J, with 6 bases between. From germline, CDR1 is MNHEY and CDR2 SMNVEV (reference sequence). CDR3 size: 14 residues. CDR3 protein: CASSLQASNQPQHF. The CDR3 DNA reads as TGTGCCAGCAGTTTACAGGCAAGCAATCAGCCCCAGCATTTT.

This clonotype was counted once. The chain employs TRBV27 and TRBJ2-7; 7 bases align to TRBD1. Germline assignment: CDR1 MNHEY and CDR2 SMNVEV (reference sequence). The trim removed 2 bases at V and 3 bases at J, leaving 13 bases unmatched. The CDR3 loop spans 17 amino acids. CDR3 sequence reads: CASSLITPTGVGYEQYF. The DNA of the CDR3 is TGTGCCAGCAGTTTAATAACCCCTACAGGGGTCGGCTACGAGCAGTACTTC.

This clonotype was recorded once. This chain joins TRBV5-5 and TRBJ2-5, with D possibly called TRBD1 or TRBD2 (5 bases each). Deletions cut 4 bases from V and 2 bases from J, with 12 bases between. Germline values: CDR1 SGHKS, CDR2 YYEKEE (reference sequence). This CDR3 has 14 residues. DNA of the CDR3: TGTGCCAGCAGCCTGGGACCTTATCAAGAGACCCAGTACTTC. Amino acids: CASSLGPYQETQYF.

The chain has TRBV5-6 and TRBJ2-3; possibly TRBD2 for D (6 bases). CDR1 SGHDT and CDR2 YYEEEE come from the germline V gene. The CDR3 sequence is 15 residues long. Trimming left V 1 base short and J 7 bases short, with 16 bases between. The CDR3 reads CASSLFGREGYTQYF. The CDR3 DNA follows: TGTGCCAGCAGCTTGTTCGGGAGAGAGGGATATACGCAGTATTTT. The full variable domain, its missing parts supplied by reference TRBV5-6 and TRBJ2-3, is DAGVTQSPTHLIKTRGQQVTLRCSPKSGHDTVSWYQQALGQGPQFIFQYYEEEERQRGNFPDRFSGHQFPNYSSELNVNALLLGDSALYLCASSLFGREGYTQYFGPGTRLTVL.

The rearrangement joins TRBV6-1 to TRBJ1-2; a possible D gene is TRBD1 (6 bases). Trimming shortened V by 5 bases and J by 6 bases, and 10 bases separated the two germline ends. The length of the CDR3 is 12 residues. The germline V gene has CDR1 MNHNS and CDR2 SASEGT. Here the CDR3 reads CASSTGQDGYTF. DNA for the CDR3: TGTGCCAGCAGTACAGGGCAGGATGGCTACACCTTC.

The chain employs TRBV5-4 and TRBJ2-7, with 9 bases matching TRBD2. The CDR3 sequence is 15 residues long. Germline CDR1 SGHNT, CDR2 YYREEE (reference sequence). V lost 4 bases, J lost 5 bases, and 10 bases stayed unmatched. The CDR3 region is CASSVRGGRAHEQYF. The CDR3 nucleotides read TGTGCCAGCAGCGTCCGGGGCGGGAGGGCCCACGAGCAGTACTTC.

The chain couples TRBV30 to TRBJ1-1; D is unclear. CDR1 and CDR2 (germline): GTSNPN, SVGIG (reference sequence). Trimming took off 2 bases at V and 4 bases at J, with 14 bases between the two ends. The CDR3 covers 14 residues. CDR3 region: CAWSIPAQGTEAFF. CDR3 nucleotides: TGTGCCTGGAGTATCCCAGCGCAAGGCACTGAAGCTTTCTTT.

This chain joins TRBV9 and TRBJ2-1; 11 nucleotides align to TRBD2. Germline V lookup: CDR1 SGDLS, CDR2 YYNGEE. The CDR3 sequence is 18 residues long. J was trimmed by 7 bases and V by 0 bases; bases with no gene match: 12. The CDR3 sequence: CASSVAVGVASGRNEQFF. The CDR3 DNA sequence: TGTGCCAGCAGCGTAGCTGTGGGAGTAGCTAGCGGGAGGAATGAGCAGTTCTTC. Based on the CDR3 plus reference TRBV9 and TRBJ2-1, the full variable domain is DSGVTQTPKHLITATGQRVTLRCSPRSGDLSVYWYQQSLDQGLQFLIQYYNGEERAKGNILERFSAQQFPDLHSELNLSSLELGDSALYFCASSVAVGVASGRNEQFFGPGTRLTVL.

The chain links TRBV29-1 to TRBJ1-1; D is uncertain. The CDR3 sequence is 11 residues long. V shed 4 bases and J shed 6 bases, with 9 bases lying between them. The germline V gene encodes CDR1 SQVTM and CDR2 ANQGSEA. CDR3: CSVVGGPEAFF. The DNA for the CDR3 is TGCAGCGTTGTGGGCGGGCCTGAAGCTTTCTTT.

The chain links TRBV7-6 to TRBJ2-7; 7 positions agree with TRBD2. Per the germline V gene, CDR1 is SGHVS and CDR2 is FNYEAQ. The CDR3 has 15 amino acids. The junction had 9 bases not matched to a gene; V was cut back by 4 bases and J by 3 bases. The CDR3 sequence: CASSSEVGGVYEQYF. Written as DNA, the CDR3 is TGTGCCAGCAGCTCGGAAGTGGGAGGGGTCTACGAGCAGTACTTC.

The chain combines TRBV27 with TRBJ1-2, with 9 bases matching TRBD1. The V and J ends lost 5 bases and 4 bases, in that order; junction bases with no gene match: 8. Per germline, CDR1 MNHEY and CDR2 SMNVEV (reference sequence). The length of the CDR3 is 15 residues. The CDR3 bases are TGTGCCAGCAGTCCCACCGGGACAGGGAGCTATGGCTACACCTTC. This encodes CASSPTGTGSYGYTF.

In regard to this clonotype: One end of the junction fails to match germline, which may point to a read error. This chain uses TRBV7-9 with TRBJ1-2; D possibly corresponds to TRBD1 (5 bases). This CDR3 has 16 amino acids. The germline CDR1 and CDR2 sequences are SEHNR and FQNEAQ (reference sequence). The CDR3 region has the DNA TGTGCCAGCAGCCCACAGGCAGCCGGATCAGTCTATGGCTACGCCTTC. It yields the protein CASSPQAAGSVYGYAF.

This clonotype was seen a few times. The V and J genes are TRBV7-6 and TRBJ2-1; TRBD2 might be the D (7 bases). Germline CDR1 is SGHVS and CDR2 is FNYEAQ. CDR3 length equals 17 residues. The V gene lost 1 base and the J gene lost 0 bases, with 13 bases spanning the gap. The CDR3 spells CASSLVGGASSYNEQFF. The CDR3 region has the DNA TGTGCCAGCAGCTTAGTGGGGGGGGCGAGCTCCTACAATGAGCAGTTCTTC. The full variable domain, in which reference TRBV7-6 and TRBJ2-1 provide the parts outside the CDR3, is GAGVSQSPRYKVTKRGQDVALRCDPISGHVSLYWYRQALGQGPEFLTYFNYEAQQDKSGLPNDRFSAERPEGSISTLTIQRTEQRDSAMYRCASSLVGGASSYNEQFFGPGTRLTVL.

At least ten counts were recorded for this clonotype. The chain links TRBV7-9 to TRBJ2-5, with TRBD1 matching 8 bases. V trimming: 6 bases; J trimming: 4 bases; junction bases outside the gene matches: 7. CDR1 and CDR2 (germline): SEHNR, FQNEAQ (reference sequence). CDR3 length equals 14 residues. CDR3 sequence: CASRPGGGGETQYF. The CDR3 bases are TGTGCCAGCAGACCAGGGGGCGGCGGAGAGACCCAGTACTTC.

This rearrangement joins TRBV29-1 to TRBJ2-7, with 8 bases that match TRBD1. CDR1 SQVTM and CDR2 ANQGSEA come from the germline V gene. Germline trimming cut 0 bases from V and 0 bases from J; bases unmatched to any gene: 10. The CDR3 extends over 17 amino acids. The chain's CDR3 is CSVEDRGQVPFSYEQYF. CDR3 nucleotides: TGCAGCGTTGAAGATCGGGGACAGGTCCCGTTCTCCTACGAGCAGTACTTC.

The chain links TRBV28 to TRBJ2-7; D might be TRBD1 or TRBD2, each matching 5 bases. The length of the CDR3 is 15 residues. With 7 bases removed from V and 2 bases from J, the gap between germline ends came to 18 bases. CDR1 MDHEN and CDR2 SYDVKM come from the germline V gene. CDR3 in DNA: TGTGCCAGCACTAGCTTCAGGGACGCGACCTACGAGCAGTACTTC. Residues: CASTSFRDATYEQYF.

The chain employs TRBV5-1 and TRBJ2-7; D remains unclear. With 0 bases removed from V and 0 bases from J, the gap between germline ends came to 10 bases. The CDR3 consists of 15 residues. Germline CDR1 SGHRS, CDR2 YFSETQ. For the CDR3, the DNA is TGCGCCAGCAGCTTGGGACTTCCGAACTCCTACGAGCAGTACTTC. Protein: CASSLGLPNSYEQYF.